This T cell receptor (beta chain) is drawn from a study of shared clonotypes between healthy human individuals. Looking at the study overall: Ranging from 18 to 49 in age, donors were two women and a few men. Study results and limitations: Generation probabilities of non-shared clonotypes were lower (relative to those shared by all four donors). A small donor pool kept down the genetic and exposure-history diversity that was represented. In a few donors, around 5.5% of naive CD4 clonotypes appeared in common.

V lost 0 bases to trimming and J lost 4 bases, with 19 bases between them. The length of the CDR3 is 18 residues. From germline, CDR1 is MGHRA and CDR2 YSYEKL. Here immunoSEQ multiplex PCR was the method, and the copy in TCRdb shows in-frame clones only, minus some. This sample yields roughly 2 million clones, of which approximately 94% are seen a single time; more than 0.95% belongs to the top ten. Comment on this clone: Its specificity is unknown.

Cells designated naive CD8 were CD45RO-negative and were positively selected for CCR7, with terminally differentiated effector memory CD45RA+ cells excluded. This sequence was found in a young man in good health. The chain recombines TRBV4-1 with TRBJ2-1; D is perhaps TRBD1 or TRBD2 (5 bases each). Sequenced sample: naive CD8+ T cells sorted from blood. The CDR3 DNA follows: TGCGCCAGCAGCCAAGAGCCCCTCGGGGCCGAAGAATACAATGAGCAGTTCTTC. Translating it yields CASSQEPLGAEEYNEQFF.